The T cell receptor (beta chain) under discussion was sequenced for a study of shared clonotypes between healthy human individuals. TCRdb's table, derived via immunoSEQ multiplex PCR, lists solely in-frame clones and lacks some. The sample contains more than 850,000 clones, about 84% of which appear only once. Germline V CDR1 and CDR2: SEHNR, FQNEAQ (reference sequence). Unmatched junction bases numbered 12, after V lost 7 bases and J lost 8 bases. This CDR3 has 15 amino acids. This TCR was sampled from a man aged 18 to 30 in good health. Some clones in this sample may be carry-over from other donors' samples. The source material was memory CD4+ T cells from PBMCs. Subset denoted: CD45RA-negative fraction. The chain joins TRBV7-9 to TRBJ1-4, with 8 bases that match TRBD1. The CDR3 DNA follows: TGTGCCAGCACCCCAGGGGGCGCGCTTAGGGAAAAACTGTTTTTT. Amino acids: CASTPGGALREKLFF. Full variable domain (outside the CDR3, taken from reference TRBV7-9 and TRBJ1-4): DTGVSQNPRHKITKRGQNVTFRCDPISEHNRLYWYRQTLGQGPEFLTYFQNEAQLEKSRLLSDRFSAERPKGSFSTLEIQRTEQGDSAMYLCASTPGGALREKLFFGSGTQLSVL.